This section outlines one T cell receptor beta chain sequence together with its context. The data derive from a study of blood T cell repertoires in COVID-19. V gave up 0 bases and J gave up 2 bases; unmatched junction bases: 4. The germline V gene encodes CDR1 MNHEY and CDR2 SVGAGI. This CDR3 comprises 15 residues. The repertoire was sequenced with immunoSEQ multiplex PCR; TCRdb's copy has only in-frame clones and lacks some. The data show around 200,000 clones, 70% to 90% seen once. Material: peripheral blood. The receptor comes from a man aged 55 to 70 with acute or convalescent COVID-19. This chain joins TRBV6-5 and TRBJ2-7, with 7 bases aligning to TRBD1. CDR3 residues: CASSYSSQGAYEQYF. CDR3 bases: TGTGCCAGCAGTTACTCGAGCCAGGGGGCCTACGAGCAGTACTTC.